These 5 T cell receptor beta chains were sequenced from one sample in a study of a mutant IDH1 vaccine in newly diagnosed glioma. The time point was: baseline, week 1 (first vaccination visit). Treatment of the sample: pre-vaccination baseline after standard-of-care therapy. Profiled with immunoSEQ multiplex PCR; TCRdb holds only in-frame clones, not every one. The sample lists over 45,000 clones, about 91% occurring once. The material was PBMCs, obtained from a glioma patient treated with radiotherapy, temozolomide or both. These receptors all come from a man over 45 with glioma.

Here the CDR3 DNA reads TGCAGCGTCCCGAGCGGGCACGAGATCGACGAGCAGTACTTC. It is translated as CSVPSGHEIDEQYF. The chain links TRBV29-1 to TRBJ2-7, with D perhaps TRBD2 (6 bases). V was shortened by 6 bases and J by 5 bases, with 20 bases between the two germline ends. The CDR3 runs 14 residues. Per germline, CDR1 SQVTM and CDR2 ANQGSEA.

The chain combines TRBV7-8 with TRBJ1-1; TRBD1 matches at 10 bases. This CDR3 is 19 amino acids long. CDR1 and CDR2 from the germline V gene are SGHVS and FQNEAQ. Trimming took 3 bases from V and 3 from J; bases not matched to a gene: 16. For the CDR3, the DNA is TGTGCCAGCAGCTTCGCCCGTGGGGCTATAGGGACAGGGGACACTGAAGCTTTCTTT. Translated: CASSFARGAIGTGDTEAFF.

The chain employs TRBV6-4 and TRBJ2-1; 11 positions agree with TRBD2. The germline gives CDR1 MRHNA, CDR2 SNTAGT. This CDR3 has 15 residues. Trimming cost V 0 bases and J 6 bases; bases outside gene matches: 1. The CDR3 reads CASSDSSGGANEQFF. The CDR3 DNA is TGTGCCAGCAGTGACTCTAGCGGGGGGGCCAATGAGCAGTTCTTC.

This clone was seen more than once but under ten times. The chain joins TRBV7-6 to TRBJ2-5; D possibly corresponds to TRBD2 (6 bases). Germline V gene lookup returns CDR1 SGHVS and CDR2 FNYEAQ. This CDR3 is 15 amino acids long. V was clipped by 5 bases and J by 1 base, with 14 bases between them. CDR3 coding DNA: TGTGCCAGCAGCAACCCTGCGCGGGGCCAAGAGACCCAGTACTTC. It specifies CASSNPARGQETQYF.

This chain joins TRBV7-9 and TRBJ2-3, with a weak D call TRBD2 (5 bases). The CDR3 length is 15 residues. Germline assignment: CDR1 SEHNR and CDR2 FQNEAQ (reference sequence). V lost 5 bases and J 3 bases, leaving 15 bases between the germline ends. The chain's CDR3 is CASSNPTWETDTQYF. The CDR3 bases are TGTGCCAGCAGCAACCCAACCTGGGAGACAGATACGCAGTATTTT.